This is a list of T cell receptor beta chains from one sample in a study of cytomegalovirus exposure and HLA in healthy donors. Assay: immunoSEQ multiplex PCR; the TCRdb copy retains only in-frame clones and omits some. The sample consists of over 85,000 clones, approximately 7.7% of them appearing once. Sequencing input: PBMCs. These receptors came from a man between 45 and 60 years old in good health and CMV-seronegative. Both conserved end residues are part of each CDR3. D genes are given only for firm matches. Clone size is not always given. Where it is, it says once, few, many or a class for expanded clones.

d_call,j_call,clone_size,v_call,cdr3_aa,cdr3_nt
TRBD1,TRBJ1-1,few,TRBV14,CASSQPGTANTEAFF,TGTGCCAGCAGCCAACCCGGGACAGCGAACACTGAAGCTTTCTTT
NA,TRBJ2-5,few,TRBV11-2,CASSPISGVGRGETQYF,TGTGCCAGCAGCCCTATTTCAGGGGTTGGTCGAGGAGAGACCCAGTACTTC
NA,TRBJ2-7,NA,TRBV28,CASRDQAGNSYEQYF,TGTGCCAGCAGGGATCAAGCGGGTAACTCCTACGAGCAGTACTTC
TRBD2,TRBJ2-7,NA,TRBV14,CASSQALAGTYEQYF,TGTGCCAGCAGCCAAGCTCTAGCGGGAACCTACGAGCAGTACTTC
NA,TRBJ2-1,few,TRBV6-6,CASTAQSLEQFF,TGTGCCAGCACAGCGCAGAGCCTGGAGCAGTTCTTC
NA,TRBJ2-1,few,TRBV9,CASSSRKRAEQFF,TGTGCCAGCAGCTCTCGAAAACGAGCGGAGCAGTTCTTC
TRBD1,TRBJ1-3,many,TRBV6-1,CASSEGTGGNTIYF,TGTGCCAGCAGTGAGGGGACAGGGGGAAACACCATATATTTT
TRBD1,TRBJ2-7,few,TRBV5-1,CASSLGTGAYEQYF,TGCGCCAGCAGCCTAGGGACAGGGGCTTACGAGCAGTACTTC
NA,TRBJ1-2,few,TRBV2,CASQASTAGTLRGYTF,TGTGCCAGCCAAGCATCAACCGCCGGGACTCTAAGGGGCTACACCTTC
NA,TRBJ1-3,few,TRBV9,CASSVDRVTIYF,TGTGCCAGCAGCGTAGACAGGGTCACCATATATTTT
NA,TRBJ2-5,few,TRBV7-3,CASSLSPGATQETQYF,TGTGCCAGCAGCTTAAGCCCAGGGGCAACCCAAGAGACCCAGTACTTC
NA,TRBJ1-3,few,TRBV5-4,CASSLRRGGEMSGNTIYF,TGTGCCAGCAGCTTGCGTCGGGGAGGGGAAATGAGCGGGAACACCATATATTTT
NA,TRBJ2-6,NA,TRBV27,CASKGQGYSGANVLTF,TGTGCCAGCAAGGGGCAGGGATACTCTGGGGCCAACGTCCTGACTTTC
NA,TRBJ2-3,NA,TRBV18,CASSDMSSTDTQYF,TGTGCCAGCTCCGACATGTCTAGCACAGATACGCAGTATTTT
TRBD2,TRBJ2-1,few,TRBV25-1,CASSDSAGNYNEQFF,TGTGCCAGCAGTGACTCAGCGGGGAACTACAATGAGCAGTTCTTC
NA,TRBJ2-1,NA,TRBV29-1,CSVELTGGPFLYNEQFF,TGCAGCGTTGAATTAACAGGCGGCCCATTTCTATACAATGAGCAGTTCTTC
TRBD1,TRBJ2-7,NA,TRBV6-5,CASRGTGSYEQYF,TGTGCCAGCAGGGGGACAGGTTCCTACGAGCAGTACTTC
TRBD1,TRBJ1-3,NA,TRBV28,CASRSGTGGNTIYF,TGTGCCAGCAGAAGCGGGACAGGGGGAAACACCATATATTTT
NA,TRBJ1-3,NA,TRBV19,CASGSPAGPRNTIYF,TGTGCCAGTGGTTCTCCGGCGGGCCCACGAAACACCATATATTTT
TRBD2,TRBJ2-1,NA,TRBV28,CASSLMASGGNEQFF,TGTGCCAGCAGCCTTATGGCTAGCGGGGGCAATGAGCAGTTCTTC
NA,TRBJ2-1,few,TRBV27,CASKRGKSSYNEQFF,TGTGCCAGCAAGAGAGGCAAGAGCTCCTACAATGAGCAGTTCTTC
NA,TRBJ1-5,NA,TRBV15,CATSRAGTPYSNQPQHF,TGTGCCACCAGCAGGGCCGGGACACCGTATAGCAATCAGCCCCAGCATTTT
NA,TRBJ2-7,NA,TRBV5-1,CASSDQGYEQYF,TGCGCCAGCAGCGACCAGGGTTACGAGCAGTACTTC
NA,TRBJ2-7,NA,TRBV20-1,CSAIQGYEQYF,TGCAGTGCCATCCAGGGCTACGAGCAGTACTTC
TRBD1,TRBJ2-7,NA,TRBV2,CASRGTGEYEQYF,TGTGCCAGCAGAGGGACAGGGGAATACGAGCAGTACTTC
NA,TRBJ2-4,NA,TRBV15,CATSLRAGAMGHVNIQYF,TGTGCCACCAGCCTTCGGGCGGGGGCGATGGGACACGTCAACATTCAGTACTTC
TRBD1,TRBJ2-7,few,TRBV5-4,CASSPGTATYEQYF,TGCGCCAGCAGCCCCGGGACAGCGACCTACGAGCAGTACTTC
NA,TRBJ1-6,NA,TRBV19,CASSTHRENSPLHF,TGTGCCAGTAGTACCCACAGGGAAAATTCACCCCTCCACTTT
TRBD1,TRBJ1-4,NA,TRBV2,CASTEGTGPVKLFF,TGTGCCAGCACCGAGGGGACAGGGCCCGTAAAACTGTTTTTT
NA,TRBJ2-1,NA,TRBV5-1,CASSRSTDDSYNEQFF,TGCGCCAGCAGCAGGTCAACAGATGACTCCTACAATGAGCAGTTCTTC
NA,TRBJ2-7,few,TRBV27,CASSLGGEQYF,TGTGCCAGCAGTTTAGGAGGGGAGCAGTACTTC
TRBD2,TRBJ2-3,few,TRBV10-3,CAISEPLAGASDKQYF,TGTGCCATCAGTGAGCCACTAGCGGGAGCATCAGATAAGCAGTATTTT
NA,TRBJ1-3,NA,TRBV6-5,CASSYSSGAGNTIYF,TGTGCCAGCAGTTACTCCTCCGGAGCTGGAAACACCATATATTTT
NA,TRBJ2-7,NA,TRBV11-2,CASSLGRGLVYEQYF,TGTGCCAGCAGCTTAGGCAGAGGGTTAGTCTACGAGCAGTACTTC
TRBD1,TRBJ2-2,few,TRBV2,CASSVGGASTGELFF,TGTGCCAGCAGTGTAGGGGGCGCCAGCACCGGGGAGCTGTTTTTT
NA,TRBJ1-1,NA,TRBV7-9,CASSTWTDNTEAFF,TGTGCCAGCAGCACCTGGACAGATAACACTGAAGCTTTCTTT
TRBD1,TRBJ2-7,few,TRBV5-1,CASSFLTGDVEQYF,TGCGCCAGCAGCTTTCTGACAGGGGATGTCGAGCAGTACTTC
NA,TRBJ1-5,NA,TRBV6-5,CASKLDWYSNQPQHF,TGTGCCAGCAAACTAGACTGGTATAGCAATCAGCCCCAGCATTTT
NA,TRBJ2-1,few,TRBV5-1,CASSLDSEQFF,TGCGCCAGCAGCCTGGACAGTGAGCAGTTCTTC
NA,TRBJ1-5,few,TRBV30,CAWSSQGGQPQHF,TGTGCCTGGAGCTCACAGGGTGGCCAGCCCCAGCATTTT
TRBD2,TRBJ2-3,NA,TRBV5-1,CASSLGASGSTDTQYF,TGCGCCAGCAGCTTGGGAGCTAGCGGGAGCACAGATACGCAGTATTTT
NA,TRBJ2-1,NA,TRBV13,CASSLRGRGSNNEQFF,TGTGCCAGCAGCTTAAGGGGTAGGGGGAGCAACAATGAGCAGTTCTTC
TRBD1,TRBJ2-2,few,TRBV5-1,CASSLNRGTGELFF,TGCGCCAGCAGCTTGAACAGGGGGACCGGGGAGCTGTTTTTT
TRBD1,TRBJ1-2,NA,TRBV5-4,CASSLGSGQGLYGYTF,TGTGCCAGCAGCTTGGGATCCGGACAGGGACTATATGGCTACACCTTC
TRBD2,TRBJ2-1,NA,TRBV10-3,CAISSSSGRADYNEQFF,TGTGCCATCAGTTCATCTAGCGGGAGGGCCGACTACAATGAGCAGTTCTTC
TRBD2,TRBJ2-1,NA,TRBV4-1,CASRRLAGESSYNEQFF,TGCGCCAGCAGGCGACTAGCGGGGGAGAGCTCCTACAATGAGCAGTTCTTC
NA,TRBJ2-7,few,TRBV2,CALGGLEQYF,TGTGCCCTTGGAGGTCTCGAGCAGTACTTC
TRBD2,TRBJ2-3,many,TRBV7-9,CASSLGGSSGGTDTQYF,TGTGCCAGCAGCTTGGGGGGGTCTAGCGGAGGCACAGATACGCAGTATTTT
TRBD1,TRBJ1-1,many,TRBV6-6,CATQQGANTEAFF,TGTGCCACACAACAGGGGGCGAACACTGAAGCTTTCTTT
NA,TRBJ1-1,NA,TRBV9,CASSPQGWVAEAFF,TGTGCCAGCAGCCCCCAGGGGTGGGTCGCTGAAGCTTTCTTT
NA,TRBJ2-3,NA,TRBV5-1,CASSRTRMTPTSTDTQYF,TGCGCCAGCAGCCGTACAAGAATGACACCTACTAGCACAGATACGCAGTATTTT
NA,TRBJ2-1,NA,TRBV11-2,CASSQARGPYNEQFF,TGTGCCAGCAGCCAAGCGCGGGGGCCGTACAATGAGCAGTTCTTC
NA,TRBJ2-3,NA,TRBV5-1,CASKVGLPTDTQYF,TGCGCCAGCAAGGTGGGACTCCCCACAGATACGCAGTATTTT
NA,TRBJ1-1,NA,TRBV20-1,CSARTGAEAFF,TGCAGTGCTAGAACGGGAGCTGAAGCTTTCTTT
NA,TRBJ1-2,NA,TRBV10-3,CAISAGHYGYTF,TGTGCCATCAGTGCGGGTCACTATGGCTACACCTTC